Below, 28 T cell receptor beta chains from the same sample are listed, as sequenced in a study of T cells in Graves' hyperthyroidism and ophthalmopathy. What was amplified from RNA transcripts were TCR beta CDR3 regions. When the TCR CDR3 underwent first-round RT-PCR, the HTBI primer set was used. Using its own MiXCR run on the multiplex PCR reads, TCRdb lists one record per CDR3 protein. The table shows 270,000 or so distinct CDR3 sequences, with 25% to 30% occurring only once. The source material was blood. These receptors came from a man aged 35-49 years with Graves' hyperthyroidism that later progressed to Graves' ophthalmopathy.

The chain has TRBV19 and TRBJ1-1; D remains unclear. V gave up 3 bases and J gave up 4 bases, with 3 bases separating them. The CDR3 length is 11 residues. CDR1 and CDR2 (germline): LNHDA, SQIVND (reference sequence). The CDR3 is CASSMATEAFF. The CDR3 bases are TGTGCCAGTAGTATGGCCACTGAAGCTTTCTTT. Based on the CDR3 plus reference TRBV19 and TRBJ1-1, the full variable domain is DGGITQSPKYLFRKEGQNVTLSCEQNLNHDAMYWYRQDPGQGLRLIYYSQIVNDFQKGDIAEGYSVSREKKESFPLTVTSAQKNPTAFYLCASSMATEAFFGQGTRLTVV.

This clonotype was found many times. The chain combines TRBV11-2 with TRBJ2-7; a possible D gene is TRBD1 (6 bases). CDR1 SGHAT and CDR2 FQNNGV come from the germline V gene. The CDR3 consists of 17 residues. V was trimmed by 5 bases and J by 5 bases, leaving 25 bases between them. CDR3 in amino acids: CASSKNPTGMVWNEQYF. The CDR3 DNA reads TGTGCCAGCAGCAAAAACCCCACAGGGATGGTTTGGAACGAGCAGTACTTC.

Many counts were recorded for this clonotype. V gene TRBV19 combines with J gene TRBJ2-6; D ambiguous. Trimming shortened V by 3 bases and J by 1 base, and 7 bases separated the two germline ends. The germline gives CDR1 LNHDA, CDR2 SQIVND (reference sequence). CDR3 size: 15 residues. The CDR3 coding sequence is TGTGCCAGTAGTATGCGGTTTTCTGGGGCCAACGTCCTGACTTTC. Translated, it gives CASSMRFSGANVLTF.

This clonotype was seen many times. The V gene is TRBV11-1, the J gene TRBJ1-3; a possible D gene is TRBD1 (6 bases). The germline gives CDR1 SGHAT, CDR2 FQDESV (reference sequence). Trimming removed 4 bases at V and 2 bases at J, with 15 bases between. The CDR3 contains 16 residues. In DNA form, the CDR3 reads TGTGCCAGCAGCTACTCTGGAACAGGGCCTGGAAACACCATATATTTT. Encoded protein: CASSYSGTGPGNTIYF.

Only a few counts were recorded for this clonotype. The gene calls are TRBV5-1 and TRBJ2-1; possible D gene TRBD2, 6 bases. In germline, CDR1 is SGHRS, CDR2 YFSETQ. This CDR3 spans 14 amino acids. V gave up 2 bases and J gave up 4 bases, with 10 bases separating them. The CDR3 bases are TGCGCCAGCAGCTTCCTGACTAGTTACAATGAGCAGTTCTTC. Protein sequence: CASSFLTSYNEQFF.

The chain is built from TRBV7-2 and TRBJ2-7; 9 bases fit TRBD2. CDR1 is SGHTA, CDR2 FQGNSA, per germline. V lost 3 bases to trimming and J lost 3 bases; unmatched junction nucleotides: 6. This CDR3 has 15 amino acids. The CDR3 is CASSFKETSGYEQYF. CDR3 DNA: TGTGCCAGCAGCTTTAAGGAGACTAGCGGCTACGAGCAGTACTTC. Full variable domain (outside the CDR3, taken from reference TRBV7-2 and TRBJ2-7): GAGVSQSPSNKVTEKGKDVELRCDPISGHTALYWYRQSLGQGLEFLIYFQGNSAPDKSGLPSDRFSAERTGGSVSTLTIQRTQQEDSAVYLCASSFKETSGYEQYFGPGTRLTVT.

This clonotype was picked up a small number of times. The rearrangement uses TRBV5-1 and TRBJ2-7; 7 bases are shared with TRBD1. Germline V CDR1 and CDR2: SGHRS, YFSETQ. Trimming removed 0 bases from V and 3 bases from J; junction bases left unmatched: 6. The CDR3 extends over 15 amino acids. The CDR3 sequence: CASSLVRQGGYEQYF. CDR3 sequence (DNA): TGCGCCAGCAGCTTGGTTCGACAGGGCGGCTACGAGCAGTACTTC.

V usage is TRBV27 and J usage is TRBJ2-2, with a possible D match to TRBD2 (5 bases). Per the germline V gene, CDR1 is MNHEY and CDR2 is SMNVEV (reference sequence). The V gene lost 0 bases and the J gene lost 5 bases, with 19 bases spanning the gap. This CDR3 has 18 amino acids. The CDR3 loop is CASSLSPPSGMSTGELFF. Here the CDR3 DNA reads TGTGCCAGCAGTTTATCGCCCCCATCCGGGATGAGTACCGGGGAGCTGTTTTTT.

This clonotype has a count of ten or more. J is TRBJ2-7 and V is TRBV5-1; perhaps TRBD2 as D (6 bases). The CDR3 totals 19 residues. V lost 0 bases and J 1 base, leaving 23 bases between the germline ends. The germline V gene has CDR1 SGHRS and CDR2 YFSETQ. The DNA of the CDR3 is TGCGCCAGCAGCTTGGGGGGATCCGGGACTTATAGTTTTTCCTACGAGCAGTACTTC. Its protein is CASSLGGSGTYSFSYEQYF.

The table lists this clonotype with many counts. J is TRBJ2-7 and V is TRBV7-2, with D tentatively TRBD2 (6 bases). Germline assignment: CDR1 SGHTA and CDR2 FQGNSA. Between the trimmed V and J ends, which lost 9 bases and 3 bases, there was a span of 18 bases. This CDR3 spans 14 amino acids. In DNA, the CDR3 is TGTGCCAGTTCAATTGGAGGGGTTAACTACGAGCAGTACTTC. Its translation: CASSIGGVNYEQYF.

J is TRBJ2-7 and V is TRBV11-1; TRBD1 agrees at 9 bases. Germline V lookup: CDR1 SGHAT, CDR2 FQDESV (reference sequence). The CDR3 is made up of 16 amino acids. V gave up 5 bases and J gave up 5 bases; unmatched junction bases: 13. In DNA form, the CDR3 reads TGTGCCAGCAGCACCGTCCGGGACAGGGCGAGGGACGAGCAGTACTTC. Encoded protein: CASSTVRDRARDEQYF.

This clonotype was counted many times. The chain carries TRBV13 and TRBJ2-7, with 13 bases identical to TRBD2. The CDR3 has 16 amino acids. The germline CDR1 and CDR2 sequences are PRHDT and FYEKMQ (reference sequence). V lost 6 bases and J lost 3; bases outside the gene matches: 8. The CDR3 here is CASRKLLAGGSYEQYF. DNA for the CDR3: TGTGCCAGCAGGAAGCTACTAGCGGGAGGGAGCTACGAGCAGTACTTC.

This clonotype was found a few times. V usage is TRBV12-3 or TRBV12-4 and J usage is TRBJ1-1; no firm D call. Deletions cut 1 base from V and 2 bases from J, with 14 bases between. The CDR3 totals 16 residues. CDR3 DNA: TGTGCCAGCAGTTTAGAGGGTTCTTTGGGTAACACTGAAGCTTTCTTT. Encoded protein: CASSLEGSLGNTEAFF.

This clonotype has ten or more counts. CDR3 DNA sequence: TGTGCCAGCAGTGAAGAGGGGGGGAGCGGGGAGCTGTTTTTT. Amino acids: CASSEEGGSGELFF. The J gene is TRBJ2-2, the V gene TRBV2; D is possibly TRBD2 (7 bases). Germline V gene sequence: CDR1 SNHLY, CDR2 FYNNEI. The V end was cut by 1 base, the J end by 7 bases, with 10 bases between. CDR3 length: 14 residues. The complete variable domain, with remaining parts taken from reference TRBV2 and TRBJ2-2, reads EPEVTQTPSHQVTQMGQEVILRCVPISNHLYFYWYRQILGQKVEFLVSFYNNEISEKSEIFDDQFSVERPDGSNFTLKIRSTKLEDSAMYFCASSEEGGSGELFFGEGSRLTVL.

Written as DNA, the CDR3 is TGTGCCAGCATCCCGGGACTAGCGGGAGGGAACACCGGGGAGCTGTTTTTT. This encodes CASIPGLAGGNTGELFF. J is TRBJ2-2 and V is TRBV6-1; 15 bases are shared with TRBD2. The V and J ends lost 7 bases and 1 base, in that order; junction bases with no gene match: 4. Germline CDR1 is MNHNS and CDR2 is SASEGT. The CDR3 contains 17 residues.

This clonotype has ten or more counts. This chain's CDR3 is CASTQFILEQFF. The CDR3 DNA sequence: TGTGCCAGCACGCAGTTTATTCTAGAGCAGTTCTTC. The V gene is TRBV12-3 or TRBV12-4, the J gene TRBJ2-1; D gene unclear. This CDR3 is 12 amino acids long. Deletions cut 7 bases from V and 10 bases from J, with 14 bases between.

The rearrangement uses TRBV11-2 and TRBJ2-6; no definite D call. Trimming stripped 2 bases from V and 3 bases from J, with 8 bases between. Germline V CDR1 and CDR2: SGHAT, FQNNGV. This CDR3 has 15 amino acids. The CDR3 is CASSLSGGGANVLTF. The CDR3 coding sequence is TGTGCCAGCAGCTTAAGTGGTGGTGGGGCCAACGTCCTGACTTTC.

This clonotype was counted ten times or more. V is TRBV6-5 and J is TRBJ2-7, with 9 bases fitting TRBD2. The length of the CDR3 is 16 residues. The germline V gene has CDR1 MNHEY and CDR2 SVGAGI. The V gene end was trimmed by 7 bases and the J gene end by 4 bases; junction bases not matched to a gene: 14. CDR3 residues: CASTYVVSGSVYEQYF. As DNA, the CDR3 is TGTGCCAGCACCTACGTGGTTAGCGGGAGTGTATACGAGCAGTACTTC.

The CDR3 sequence is CATSDPGTDSNQPQHF. The DNA for the CDR3 is TGTGCCACCAGTGATCCCGGGACAGATAGCAATCAGCCCCAGCATTTT. The gene calls are TRBV24-1 and TRBJ1-5; 7 nucleotides match TRBD1. This CDR3 is built from 16 residues. After removal of 3 bases from V and 0 bases from J, the junction contained 4 bases not matched to a gene. The germline V gene has CDR1 KGHDR and CDR2 SFDVKD.

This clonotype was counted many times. The CDR3 nucleotides are TGCGCCAGCAGACCTGGGACATCGGACTATGGCTACACCTTC. It is translated as CASRPGTSDYGYTF. The chain uses TRBV5-1 and TRBJ1-2; the D gene is possibly TRBD1 (6 bases). Per germline, CDR1 SGHRS and CDR2 YFSETQ. This CDR3 is 14 amino acids long. The V end was cut by 5 bases, the J end by 3 bases, with 14 bases between.

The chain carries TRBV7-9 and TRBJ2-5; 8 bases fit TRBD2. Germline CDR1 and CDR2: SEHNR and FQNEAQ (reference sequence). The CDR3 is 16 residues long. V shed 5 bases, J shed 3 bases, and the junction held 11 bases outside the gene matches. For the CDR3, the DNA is TGTGCCAGCAGCCAAGGGCGGGAGGCGTGGGAAGAGACCCAGTACTTC. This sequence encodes CASSQGREAWEETQYF.

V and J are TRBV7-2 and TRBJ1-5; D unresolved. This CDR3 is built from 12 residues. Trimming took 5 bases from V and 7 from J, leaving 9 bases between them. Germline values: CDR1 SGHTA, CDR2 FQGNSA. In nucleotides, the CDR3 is TGTGCCAGCAGCCCAGCAGGACAGCCCCAGCATTTT. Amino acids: CASSPAGQPQHF.

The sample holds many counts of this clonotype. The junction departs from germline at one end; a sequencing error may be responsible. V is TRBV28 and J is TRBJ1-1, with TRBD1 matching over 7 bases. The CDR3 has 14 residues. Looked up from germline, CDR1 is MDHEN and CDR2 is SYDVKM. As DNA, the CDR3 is TGTGCCAGCATTGAAGCGAGAGGACAGGCCCTAGGGCTCTTT. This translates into CASIEARGQALGLF.

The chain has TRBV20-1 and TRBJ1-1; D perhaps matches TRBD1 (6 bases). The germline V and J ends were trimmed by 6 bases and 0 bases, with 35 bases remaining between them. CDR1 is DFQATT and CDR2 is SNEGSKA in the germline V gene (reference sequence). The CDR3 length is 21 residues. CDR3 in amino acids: CSADGVIAGGGGWRMNTEAFF. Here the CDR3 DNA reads TGCAGTGCGGACGGAGTTATTGCGGGGGGAGGGGGGTGGAGGATGAACACTGAAGCTTTCTTT.

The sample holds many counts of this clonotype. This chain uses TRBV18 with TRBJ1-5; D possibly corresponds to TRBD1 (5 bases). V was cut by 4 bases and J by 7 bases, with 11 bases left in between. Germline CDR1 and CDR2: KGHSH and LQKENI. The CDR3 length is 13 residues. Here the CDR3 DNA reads TGTGCCAGCTCACGTGCGGGGGGACAGCCCCAGCATTTT. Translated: CASSRAGGQPQHF.

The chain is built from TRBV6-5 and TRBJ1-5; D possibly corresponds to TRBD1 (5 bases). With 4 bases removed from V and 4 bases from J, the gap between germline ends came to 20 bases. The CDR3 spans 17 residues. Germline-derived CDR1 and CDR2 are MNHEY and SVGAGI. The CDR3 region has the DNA TGTGCCAGCAGTTCCCTCAGGGCCGGAGGTAAAAATCAGCCCCAGCATTTT. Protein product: CASSSLRAGGKNQPQHF.

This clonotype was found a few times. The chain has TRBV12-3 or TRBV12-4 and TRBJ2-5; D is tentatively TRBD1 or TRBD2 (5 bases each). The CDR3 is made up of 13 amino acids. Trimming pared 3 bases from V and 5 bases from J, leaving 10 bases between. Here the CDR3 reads CASSFGTSETQYF. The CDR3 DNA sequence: TGTGCCAGCAGTTTCGGGACGTCGGAGACCCAGTACTTC.

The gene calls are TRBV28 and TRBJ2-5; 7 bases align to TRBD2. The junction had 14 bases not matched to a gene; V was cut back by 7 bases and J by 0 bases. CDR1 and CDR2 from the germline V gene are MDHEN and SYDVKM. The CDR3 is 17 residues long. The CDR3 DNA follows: TGTGCCAGCAACCTAAACCCCTCTCGGGGGGACCAAGAGACCCAGTACTTC. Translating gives CASNLNPSRGDQETQYF. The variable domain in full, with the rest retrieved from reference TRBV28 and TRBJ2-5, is DVKVTQSSRYLVKRTGEKVFLECVQDMDHENMFWYRQDPGLGLRLIYFSYDVKMKEKGDIPEGYSVSREKKERFSLILESASTNQTSMYLCASNLNPSRGDQETQYFGPGTRLLVL.